This entry describes one TCR beta chain. What it recognizes is unknown. Data came from immunoSEQ multiplex PCR; TCRdb stores just in-frame clones and leaves some out. The sample holds 99,000 or so clones, over 90% seen once. This specimen comes from a study of T cell responses to AZD1222 COVID-19 vaccine. Study-wide points: In all cases, repertoires were sampled only after the peak T cell response. Clonal diversity was possibly underestimated, and the donors were mostly white British, with more females. Spike-specific TCR breadth and depth both grew after two AZD1222 doses.

This CDR3 has 15 amino acids. Trimming took 4 bases from V and 4 from J; bases not matched to a gene: 8. Per the germline V gene, CDR1 is SGHRS and CDR2 is YFSETQ. This TCR came from an adult in good health. The rearrangement uses TRBV5-1 and TRBJ1-5, with TRBD1 matching 7 bases. Here the sequenced sample was peripheral blood, taken on day 0 of AZD1222 vaccination. CDR3 loop: CASSPGTESNQPQHF. CDR3 bases: TGCGCCAGCAGCCCCGGGACAGAATCTAATCAGCCCCAGCATTTT.